This paragraph reports one T cell receptor beta chain. Its antigen is not identified. These data are taken from a study of cytomegalovirus exposure and HLA in healthy donors. Study-wide points: Common viral pathogens seemed to be connected with several of the most significant clusters, according to a later analysis.

A multiplex PCR was run with 60 Vbeta primers and 13 Jbeta primers. The protocol was immunoSEQ multiplex PCR, while the TCRdb copy is restricted to in-frame clones and leaves out a portion. The sample lists 160,000 or so clones; 81% were seen once. V was clipped by 7 bases and J by 1 base; unmatched bases: 8. This CDR3 is built from 15 residues. Germline lookup yields CDR1 LNHDA and CDR2 SQIVND (reference sequence). The gene calls are TRBV19 and TRBJ2-3; 7 positions match TRBD2. The clonotype originates from a woman aged 18-35 years in good health and CMV-seropositive. Sequencing was carried out using PBMCs. For the CDR3, the DNA is TGTGCCAGTACCAGGGACCGGGGGGGCACAGATACGCAGTATTTT. Encoded protein: CASTRDRGGTDTQYF.